This record concerns one T cell receptor beta chain sequence. This entry belongs to a study of cytomegalovirus exposure and HLA in healthy donors. Between the trimmed V and J ends, which lost 5 bases and 4 bases, there was a span of 13 bases. Germline values: CDR1 GTSNPN, CDR2 SVGIG (reference sequence). This CDR3 has 13 amino acids. 13 Jbeta primers and 60 Vbeta primers were used for the PCR. The assay was immunoSEQ multiplex PCR, and TCRdb's table has in-frame clones only and misses some. The sample consists of about 250,000 clones, under 80% of them appearing once. Sequences were obtained from PBMCs. The chain employs TRBV30 and TRBJ2-3; D remains unclear. This receptor was obtained from a female donor in good health and CMV-seronegative. The CDR3 region has the DNA TGTGCCTGGGCGCTAGGAAAGGCAGATACGCAGTATTTT. Translation gives CAWALGKADTQYF. Full variable domain (remainder filled in from reference TRBV30 and TRBJ2-3): SQTIHQWPATLVQPVGSPLSLECTVEGTSNPNLYWYRQAAGRGLQLLFYSVGIGQISSEVPQNLSASRPQDRQFILSSKKLLLSDSGFYLCAWALGKADTQYFGPGTRLTVL.